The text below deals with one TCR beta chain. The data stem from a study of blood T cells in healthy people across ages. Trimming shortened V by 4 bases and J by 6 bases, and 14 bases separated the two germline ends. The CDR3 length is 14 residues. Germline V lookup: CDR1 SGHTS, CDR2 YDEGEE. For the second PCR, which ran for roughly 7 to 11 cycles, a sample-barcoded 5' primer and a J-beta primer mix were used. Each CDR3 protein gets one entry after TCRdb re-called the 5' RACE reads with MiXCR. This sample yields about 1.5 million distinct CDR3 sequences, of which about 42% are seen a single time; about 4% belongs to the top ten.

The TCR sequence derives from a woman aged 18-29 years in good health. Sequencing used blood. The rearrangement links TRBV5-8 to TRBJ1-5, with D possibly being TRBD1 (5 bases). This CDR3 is CASSVTGFGQPQHF. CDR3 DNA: TGTGCCAGCAGCGTAACAGGTTTCGGTCAGCCCCAGCATTTT.